These T cell receptor beta chains were read from a single sample in a study of graft-versus-host responses after intestinal transplantation. Libraries were prepared by immunoSEQ multiplex PCR; TCRdb keeps only in-frame clonotypes and omits some of them. The repertoire includes tens of thousands of clones, about 95% of them detected once, and 1.5% to 2% sits in the top ten. The material was PBMCs, obtained about 350 days after intestinal transplant. The source is a human patient who received an intestinal transplant, so some T cells may come from the graft donor. CDR3s include the opening cysteine and the closing phenylalanine or tryptophan. A D gene is named only where the DNA matches it firmly. The size of a clone is reported for some rows only, either as once, few or many, or as a class for expanded clones.

len	v_gene	abundance	d_gene	j_gene	CDR3aa	CDR3nt
14	TRBV7-6	.	TRBD1	TRBJ2-7	CASSLSGQIYEQYF	TGTGCCAGCAGCTTATCGGGACAGATCTACGAGCAGTACTTC
15	TRBV7-6	.	TRBD2	TRBJ2-3	CASSPSSGGTDTQYF	TGTGCCAGCAGCCCTTCAAGCGGGGGGACAGATACGCAGTATTTT
15	TRBV4-1	.	.	TRBJ2-1	CASGVTGGYYNEQFF	TGCGCCAGCGGTGTGACAGGAGGATACTACAATGAGCAGTTCTTC
15	TRBV5-1	.	.	TRBJ1-5	CASSESPYSNQPQHF	TGCGCCAGCAGCGAGAGCCCCTATAGCAATCAGCCCCAGCATTTT
13	TRBV13	.	.	TRBJ2-5	CASSLDTQETQYF	TGTGCCAGCAGCTTAGATACTCAAGAGACCCAGTACTTC
16	TRBV19	.	.	TRBJ2-6	CASSNRGGFGANVLTF	TGTGCCAGTAGTAACCGGGGCGGTTTTGGGGCCAACGTCCTGACTTTC
13	TRBV6-5	.	TRBD1	TRBJ1-2	CASSDRGDYGYTF	TGTGCCAGCAGCGACAGGGGGGACTATGGCTACACCTTC
12	TRBV5-6	.	.	TRBJ2-7	CASSFGGYEQYF	TGTGCCAGCAGCTTCGGGGGTTACGAGCAGTACTTC
12	TRBV5-4	.	.	TRBJ2-7	CASSFQTYEQYF	TGTGCCAGCAGCTTTCAGACCTACGAGCAGTACTTC
16	TRBV28	.	TRBD1	TRBJ1-2	CASSLIAGGINYGYTF	TGTGCCAGCAGTTTAATTGCAGGGGGAATTAACTATGGCTACACCTTC
15	TRBV7-9	.	TRBD2	TRBJ2-1	CASIGRGRPYNEQFF	TGTGCCAGCATAGGGCGCGGGAGGCCCTACAATGAGCAGTTCTTC
14	TRBV19	.	.	TRBJ1-5	CASSIEAVYPPQHF	TGTGCCAGTAGTATCGAGGCAGTGTATCCGCCCCAGCATTTT
14	TRBV19	.	.	TRBJ2-1	CASSIGNLYNEQFF	TGTGCCAGTAGTATAGGGAACCTCTACAATGAGCAGTTCTTC
15	TRBV7-3	.	.	TRBJ2-3	CASSLKGPGTDTQYF	TGTGCCAGCAGCTTAAAAGGTCCTGGAACAGATACGCAGTATTTT
14	TRBV28	.	TRBD1	TRBJ2-5	CASSRQGRQETQYF	TGTGCCAGCAGTCGACAGGGGAGGCAAGAGACCCAGTACTTC
14	TRBV4-2	.	.	TRBJ1-6	CASSQDLPNSPLHF	TGTGCCAGCAGCCAAGATTTACCCAATTCACCCCTCCACTTT
22	TRBV23-1	.	.	TRBJ1-6	CASSIRGLGKFSTLRVRPPLHF	TGCGCCAGCAGCATCCGCGGTCTAGGGAAGTTCTCTACACTCCGGGTCAGGCCACCCCTCCACTTT
11	TRBV11-2	.	.	TRBJ2-1	CASSLGNEQFF	TGTGCCAGCAGCTTAGGTAATGAGCAGTTCTTC
13	TRBV7-3	.	.	TRBJ2-2	CASSPGITGELFF	TGTGCCAGCAGCCCGGGGATCACCGGGGAGCTGTTTTTT
14	TRBV5-1	once	TRBD2	TRBJ2-1	CASTLAGSLNEQFF	TGCGCCAGCACCTTAGCGGGGAGTCTCAATGAGCAGTTCTTC
14	TRBV5-4	.	TRBD1	TRBJ2-3	CASSVDRGGDTQYF	TGTGCCAGCAGCGTGGACAGGGGGGGAGATACGCAGTATTTT
14	TRBV21-1	.	.	TRBJ1-3	CASSGTNSGNTIYF	TGTGCCAGCAGCGGGACAAACTCTGGAAACACCATATATTTT
15	TRBV5-1	.	TRBD2	TRBJ2-7	CASMGLAGGYDEQYF	TGCGCCAGCATGGGGCTAGCGGGAGGTTACGACGAGCAGTACTTC
16	TRBV4-1	.	.	TRBJ2-7	CASSQDHPHPIYEQYF	TGCGCCAGCAGCCAAGATCACCCTCACCCCATCTACGAGCAGTACTTC
15	TRBV6-1	.	TRBD2	TRBJ2-3	CASSELAAFTDTQYF	TGTGCCAGCAGTGAACTAGCGGCTTTCACAGATACGCAGTATTTT
14	TRBV6-1	.	TRBD1	TRBJ2-1	CASSETGLYNEQFF	TGTGCCAGCAGTGAGACAGGGCTATACAATGAGCAGTTCTTC
13	TRBV14	.	.	TRBJ2-7	CASSRASSSEQYF	TGTGCCAGCAGTAGGGCCTCCTCAAGCGAGCAGTACTTC
16	TRBV9	.	TRBD2	TRBJ2-1	CASTSLAGGEYNEQFF	TGTGCCAGCACCTCATTAGCGGGAGGGGAATACAATGAGCAGTTCTTC
15	TRBV13	few	.	TRBJ1-2	CASSPSGAANYGYTF	TGTGCCAGCAGCCCATCCGGGGCAGCTAACTATGGCTACACCTTC
13	TRBV6-1	.	.	TRBJ1-5	CASSQRANQPQHF	TGTGCCAGCAGCCAGAGGGCCAATCAGCCCCAGCATTTT
13	TRBV1	.	.	TRBJ2-7	CTSRGQGHYEQYF	TGCACCAGCAGGGGACAGGGGCACTACGAGCAGTACTTC
14	TRBV19	few	TRBD1	TRBJ2-5	CASSNRDRAFVQYF	TGTGCCAGTAGTAACCGGGACAGGGCGTTTGTCCAGTACTTC
15	TRBV15	.	.	TRBJ2-1	CATSYEGKGRDEQFF	TGTGCCACCAGTTATGAGGGAAAAGGCAGGGATGAGCAGTTCTTC
15	TRBV21-1	.	.	TRBJ2-5	CASSKTAWIRETQYF	TGTGCCAGCAGCAAAACCGCGTGGATCCGGGAGACCCAGTACTTC
12	TRBV5-1	.	.	TRBJ2-1	CASSSKRNEQFF	TGCGCCAGCAGCTCCAAAAGAAATGAGCAGTTCTTC
14	TRBV5-1	.	.	TRBJ1-1	CASSLGGASTEAFF	TGCGCCAGCAGCTTGGGGGGCGCTTCCACTGAAGCTTTCTTT
10	TRBV29-1	once	TRBD2	TRBJ2-1	CSVAGYEQFF	TGCAGTGTAGCGGGATATGAGCAGTTCTTC
15	TRBV7-2	.	.	TRBJ1-1	CASSRKTGGNTEAFF	TGTGCCAGCAGCCGCAAGACAGGCGGGAACACTGAAGCTTTCTTT
14	TRBV19	.	TRBD1	TRBJ1-6	CASSRTGEGSPLHF	TGTGCCAGTAGTCGGACAGGGGAGGGTTCACCCCTCCACTTT
17	TRBV5-6	.	.	TRBJ1-4	CASNSRVLMGTNEKLFF	TGTGCCAGCAATTCAAGGGTGTTAATGGGAACTAATGAAAAACTGTTTTTT
15	TRBV29-1	.	.	TRBJ2-4	CSVEDIREPENIQYF	TGCAGCGTTGAAGATATCCGGGAGCCGGAAAACATTCAGTACTTC
11	TRBV15	.	.	TRBJ1-1	CATSPDTEAFF	TGTGCCACCAGCCCCGATACTGAAGCTTTCTTT
13	TRBV25-1	once	.	TRBJ1-5	CASRQQENQPQHF	TGTGCCAGCAGACAACAGGAAAATCAGCCCCAGCATTTT
10	TRBV6-5	.	.	TRBJ1-2	CASRSRGYTF	TGTGCCAGCAGGTCTAGGGGCTACACCTTC
13	TRBV7-3	few	.	TRBJ2-5	CASSFGSQETQYF	TGTGCCAGCAGCTTTGGGAGCCAAGAGACCCAGTACTTC
14	TRBV10-2	.	.	TRBJ2-4	CASSRPGAKNIQYF	TGCGCCAGCAGTCGGCCGGGGGCCAAAAACATTCAGTACTTC
15	TRBV28	.	.	TRBJ2-7	CASTSGASGNPEQYF	TGTGCCAGCACCTCCGGGGCCAGCGGTAACCCCGAGCAGTACTTC
15	TRBV7-9	.	.	TRBJ1-5	CASSSGPVGNQPQHF	TGTGCCAGCAGCTCCGGTCCCGTAGGCAATCAGCCCCAGCATTTT
14	TRBV6-5	.	.	TRBJ2-7	CASSFGQGGYEQYF	TGTGCCAGCAGTTTCGGACAGGGAGGGTACGAGCAGTACTTC
13	TRBV6-5	.	TRBD1	TRBJ2-7	CASSMDRAYEQYF	TGTGCCAGCAGCATGGACAGGGCCTACGAGCAGTACTTC
14	TRBV5-1	.	.	TRBJ2-5	CASSQLEFKETQYF	TGCGCCAGCAGCCAGCTGGAGTTTAAAGAGACCCAGTACTTC
13	TRBV10-3	.	.	TRBJ1-2	CAISESGRYGYTF	TGTGCCATCAGTGAGTCCGGGCGCTATGGCTACACCTTC
14	TRBV9	.	.	TRBJ2-1	CASSVSTGYNEQFF	TGTGCCAGCAGCGTTTCGACAGGTTACAATGAGCAGTTCTTC
15	TRBV11-1	.	TRBD2	TRBJ2-3	CASSLSGRSADTQYF	TGTGCCAGCAGCTTAAGCGGGAGGAGCGCAGATACGCAGTATTTT
16	TRBV11-2	once	.	TRBJ1-2	CASSLSGGSPAGSYTF	TGTGCCAGCAGCTTATCGGGGGGCAGCCCCGCCGGCAGCTACACCTTC
13	TRBV30	.	.	TRBJ2-1	CAWNRDRYNEQFF	TGTGCCTGGAACCGGGACCGTTACAATGAGCAGTTCTTC